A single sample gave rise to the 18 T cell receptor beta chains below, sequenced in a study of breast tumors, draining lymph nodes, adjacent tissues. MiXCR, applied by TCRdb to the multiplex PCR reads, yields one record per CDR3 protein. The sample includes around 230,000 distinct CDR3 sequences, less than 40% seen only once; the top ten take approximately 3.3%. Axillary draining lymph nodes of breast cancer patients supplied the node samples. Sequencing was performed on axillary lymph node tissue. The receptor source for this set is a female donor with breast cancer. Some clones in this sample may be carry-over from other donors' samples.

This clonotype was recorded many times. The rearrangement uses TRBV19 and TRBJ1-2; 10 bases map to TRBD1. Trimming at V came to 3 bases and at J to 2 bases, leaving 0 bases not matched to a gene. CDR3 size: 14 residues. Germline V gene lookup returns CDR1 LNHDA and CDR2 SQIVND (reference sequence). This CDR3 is CASSMGQGNYGYTF. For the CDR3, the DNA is TGTGCCAGTAGTATGGGACAGGGGAACTATGGCTACACCTTC.

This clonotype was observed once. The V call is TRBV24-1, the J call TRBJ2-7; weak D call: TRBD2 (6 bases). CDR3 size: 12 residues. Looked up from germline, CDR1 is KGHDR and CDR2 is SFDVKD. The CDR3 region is CARGGPGWEEYF. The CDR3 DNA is TGTGCTAGAGGTGGTCCTGGGTGGGAGGAGTACTTC.

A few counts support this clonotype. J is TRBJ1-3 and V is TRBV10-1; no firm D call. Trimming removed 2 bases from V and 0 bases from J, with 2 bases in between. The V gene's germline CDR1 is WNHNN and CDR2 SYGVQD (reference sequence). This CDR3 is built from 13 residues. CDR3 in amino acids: CASSESSGNTIYF. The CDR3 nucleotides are TGCGCCAGCAGTGAGAGCTCTGGAAACACCATATATTTT.

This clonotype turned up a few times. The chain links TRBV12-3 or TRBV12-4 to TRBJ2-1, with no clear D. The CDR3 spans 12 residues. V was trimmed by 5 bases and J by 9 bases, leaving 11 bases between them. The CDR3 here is CASSPRTGEQFF. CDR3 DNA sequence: TGTGCCAGCAGTCCTAGGACGGGTGAGCAGTTCTTC.

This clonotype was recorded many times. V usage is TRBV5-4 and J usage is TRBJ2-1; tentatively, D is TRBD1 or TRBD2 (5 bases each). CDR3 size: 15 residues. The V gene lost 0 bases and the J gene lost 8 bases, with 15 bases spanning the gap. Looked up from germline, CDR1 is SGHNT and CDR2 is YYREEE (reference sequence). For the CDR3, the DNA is TGTGCCAGCAGCTTGGAATCCAGGGAGTTGGATGAGCAGTTCTTC. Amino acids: CASSLESRELDEQFF. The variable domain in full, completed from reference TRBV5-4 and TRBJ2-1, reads ETGVTQSPTHLIKTRGQQVTLRCSSQSGHNTVSWYQQALGQGPQFIFQYYREEENGRGNFPPRFSGLQFPNYSSELNVNALELDDSALYLCASSLESRELDEQFFGPGTRLTVL.

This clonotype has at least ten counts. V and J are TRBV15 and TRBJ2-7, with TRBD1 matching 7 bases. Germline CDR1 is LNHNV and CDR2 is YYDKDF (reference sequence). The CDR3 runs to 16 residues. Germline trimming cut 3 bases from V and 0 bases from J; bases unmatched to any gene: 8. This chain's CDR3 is CATSRDRDRSSYEQYF. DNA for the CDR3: TGTGCCACCAGCAGGGACCGGGACAGAAGCTCCTACGAGCAGTACTTC. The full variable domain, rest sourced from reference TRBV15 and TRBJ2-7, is DAMVIQNPRYQVTQFGKPVTLSCSQTLNHNVMYWYQQKSSQAPKLLFHYYDKDFNNEADTPDNFQSRRPNTSFCFLDIRSPGLGDTAMYLCATSRDRDRSSYEQYFGPGTRLTVT.

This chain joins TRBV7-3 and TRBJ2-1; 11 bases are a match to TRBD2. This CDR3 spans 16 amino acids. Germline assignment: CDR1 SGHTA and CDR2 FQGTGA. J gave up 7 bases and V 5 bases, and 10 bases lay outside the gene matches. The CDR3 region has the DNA TGTGCCAGCAGCCCGACTAGCGGGGTATCGTTGAATGAGCAGTTCTTC. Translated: CASSPTSGVSLNEQFF.

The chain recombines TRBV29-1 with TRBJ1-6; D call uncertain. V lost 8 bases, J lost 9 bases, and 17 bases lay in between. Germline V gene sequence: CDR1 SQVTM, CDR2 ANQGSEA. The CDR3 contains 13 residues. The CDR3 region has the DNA TGCAGCTTACGCGGAGGGCCAACTTCACCCCTCCACTTT. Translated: CSLRGGPTSPLHF.

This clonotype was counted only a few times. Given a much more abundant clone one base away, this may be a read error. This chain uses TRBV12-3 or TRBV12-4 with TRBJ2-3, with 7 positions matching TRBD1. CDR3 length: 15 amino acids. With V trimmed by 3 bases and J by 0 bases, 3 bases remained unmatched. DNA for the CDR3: TGTGCCAGCAGTTTCGGGACAGCTAGCACAGATACGCAGTATTTT. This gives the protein CASSFGTASTDTQYF.

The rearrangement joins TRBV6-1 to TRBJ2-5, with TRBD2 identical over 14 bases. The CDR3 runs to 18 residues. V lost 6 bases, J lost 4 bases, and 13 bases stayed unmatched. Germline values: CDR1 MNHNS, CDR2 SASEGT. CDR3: CASRDPGTSGRWRETQYF. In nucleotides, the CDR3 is TGTGCCAGCAGAGACCCCGGGACTAGCGGGAGATGGAGAGAGACCCAGTACTTC.

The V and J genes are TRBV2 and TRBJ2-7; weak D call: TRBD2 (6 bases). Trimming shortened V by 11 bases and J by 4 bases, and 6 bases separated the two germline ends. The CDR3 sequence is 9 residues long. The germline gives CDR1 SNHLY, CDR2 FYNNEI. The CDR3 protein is CAREYEQYF. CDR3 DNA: TGTGCCCGGGAGTACGAGCAGTACTTC.

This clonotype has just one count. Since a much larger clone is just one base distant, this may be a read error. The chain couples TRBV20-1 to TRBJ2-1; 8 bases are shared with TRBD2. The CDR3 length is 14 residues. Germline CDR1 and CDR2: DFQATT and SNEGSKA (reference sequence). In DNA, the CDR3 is TGCAGTGCTCAAGCGGGGGCAGAATACACTGAGCAGTTCTTC. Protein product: CSAQAGAEYTEQFF.

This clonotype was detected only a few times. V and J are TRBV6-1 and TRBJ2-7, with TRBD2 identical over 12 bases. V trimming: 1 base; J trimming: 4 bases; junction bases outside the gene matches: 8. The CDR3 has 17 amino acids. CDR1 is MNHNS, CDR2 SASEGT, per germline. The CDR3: CASSEESLAGGQYEQYF. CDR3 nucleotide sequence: TGTGCCAGCAGTGAAGAGAGCCTAGCGGGAGGGCAGTACGAGCAGTACTTC.

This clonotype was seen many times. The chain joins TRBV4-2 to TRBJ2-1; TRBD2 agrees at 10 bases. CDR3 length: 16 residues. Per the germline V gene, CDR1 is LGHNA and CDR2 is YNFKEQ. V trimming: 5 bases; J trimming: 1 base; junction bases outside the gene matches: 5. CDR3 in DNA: TGTGCCAGCAGCGGAGCGGGGGGGAGGTCCTACAATGAGCAGTTCTTC. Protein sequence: CASSGAGGRSYNEQFF.

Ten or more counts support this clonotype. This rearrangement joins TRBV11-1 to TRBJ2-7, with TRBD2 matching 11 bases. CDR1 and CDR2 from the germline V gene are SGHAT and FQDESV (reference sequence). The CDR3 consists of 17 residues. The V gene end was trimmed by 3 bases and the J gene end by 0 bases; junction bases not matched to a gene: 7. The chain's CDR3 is CASSFSGTSGSSYEQYF. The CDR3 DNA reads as TGTGCCAGCAGCTTTTCGGGAACTAGCGGGAGCTCCTACGAGCAGTACTTC.

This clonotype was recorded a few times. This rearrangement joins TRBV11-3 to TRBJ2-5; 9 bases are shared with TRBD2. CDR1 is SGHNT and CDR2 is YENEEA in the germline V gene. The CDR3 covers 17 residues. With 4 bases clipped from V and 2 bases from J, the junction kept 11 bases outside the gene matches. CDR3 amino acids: CASSSSGGLAGQETQYF. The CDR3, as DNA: TGTGCCAGCAGCTCGAGCGGGGGTCTAGCGGGACAAGAGACCCAGTACTTC.

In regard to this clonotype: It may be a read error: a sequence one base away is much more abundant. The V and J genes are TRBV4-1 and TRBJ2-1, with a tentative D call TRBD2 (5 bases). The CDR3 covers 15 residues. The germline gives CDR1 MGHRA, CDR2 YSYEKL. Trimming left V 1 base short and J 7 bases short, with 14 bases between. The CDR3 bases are TGCGCCAGCAGCCAAGCTGAAGACTATCGGAATGAGCAGTTCTTC. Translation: CASSQAEDYRNEQFF.

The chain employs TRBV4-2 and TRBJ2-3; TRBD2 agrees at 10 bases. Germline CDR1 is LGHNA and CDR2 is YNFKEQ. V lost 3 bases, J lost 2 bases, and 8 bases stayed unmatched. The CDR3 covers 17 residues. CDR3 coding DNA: TGTGCCAGCAGCCATGGGACTAGCGCGGGGATCACAGATACGCAGTATTTT. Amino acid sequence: CASSHGTSAGITDTQYF.